This T cell receptor delta chain was retrieved from a study of γδ T cells in repeated Plasmodium falciparum infection. Flow sorting of PBMC yielded separate Vgamma9/Vdelta2+ and Vdelta2-negative gammadelta T cell populations for bulk repertoire analysis. Per the germline V gene, CDR1 is TSWWSYY and CDR2 is QGS. This CDR3 contains 23 residues. In this sample, this clone turned up a few times. TCRdb records a much larger clone's protein for this DNA, with a difference at residue 21 that likely arises from a read error; the protein given is the translation of the DNA. TCRdb reran clone calling via CATT on the multiplex PCR reads. The sample shows more than 45,000 delta-chain clones, approximately 1.5% of them seen only once.

The TCR sequence derives from a pool of human donors (malaria-infected and uninfected, not separated). The sequenced material came from gamma-delta T cells from blood. This chain joins TRDV1 and TRDJ1; 11 nucleotides line up with TRDD3. The CDR3 here is CALGEAFPRVLGDKSRLADKPIF. CDR3 bases: TGTGCTCTTGGGGAGGCCTTCCCCCGAGTACTGGGGGATAAAAGTCGGCTGGCCGATAAACCCATCTTT.